This entry lists 23 T cell receptor beta chains sequenced from one sample in a study of blood T cell repertoires in COVID-19. TCRdb's copy holds only in-frame clones and misses some; the assay was immunoSEQ multiplex PCR. The table records some 300,000 clones, over 75% of them present only once. Material: PBMCs or T cells enriched from blood (not recorded which). The receptors shown here come from a middle-aged woman who had recovered from COVID-19.

The CDR3 loop is CASSTVNTGELFF. CDR3 nucleotide sequence: TGTGCCAGCAGCACAGTGAACACCGGGGAGCTGTTTTTT. The chain links TRBV2 to TRBJ2-2, with D unresolved. V lost 6 bases, J lost 1 base, and 6 bases lay in between. CDR1 and CDR2 (germline): SNHLY, FYNNEI. The CDR3 consists of 13 residues.

J is TRBJ1-1 and V is TRBV10-3, with a weak D call TRBD1 (5 bases). V dropped 0 bases and J dropped 4 bases, with 9 bases sitting between them. There are 14 residues in the CDR3. Germline V CDR1 and CDR2: ENHRY, SYGVKD. The CDR3 DNA reads TGTGCCATCAGTGAGTCGGGGGGAAGCACTGAAGCTTTCTTT. Protein: CAISESGGSTEAFF.

The V gene is TRBV20-1, the J gene TRBJ2-7; D remains ambiguous. Germline V gene data show CDR1 as DFQATT and CDR2 as SNEGSKA (reference sequence). The CDR3 contains 11 residues. This chain's CDR3 is CSPSGSYEQYF. CDR3 bases: TGCAGCCCCTCGGGCTCCTACGAGCAGTACTTC.

The chain combines TRBV18 with TRBJ2-2; perhaps TRBD1 as D (6 bases). There are 18 residues in the CDR3. V shed 3 bases and J shed 1 base, with 18 bases lying between them. Germline V gene lookup returns CDR1 KGHSH and CDR2 LQKENI. CDR3 in amino acids: CASSPVGATPLNTGELFF. As DNA, the CDR3 is TGTGCCAGCTCACCTGTGGGGGCCACTCCCCTGAACACCGGGGAGCTGTTTTTT.

The J gene is TRBJ1-2, the V gene TRBV11-2; the match to TRBD1 covers 8 bases. V dropped 6 bases and J dropped 8; count of bases not matched to a gene: 8. Germline V gene data show CDR1 as SGHAT and CDR2 as FQNNGV. CDR3 length: 13 residues. The CDR3 nucleotides read TGTGCCAGCAGATTGCAGGGGGCGAGAGGCTACACCTTC. This sequence encodes CASRLQGARGYTF.

The rearrangement joins TRBV5-1 to TRBJ1-2; D possibly corresponds to TRBD1 (6 bases). CDR3 length equals 14 residues. V lost 3 bases to trimming and J lost 4 bases, with 13 bases between them. Germline V gene sequence: CDR1 SGHRS, CDR2 YFSETQ. In DNA, the CDR3 is TGCGCCAGCAGCTCCCGCGGGGGCAGCTATGGCTACACCTTC. Translating it yields CASSSRGGSYGYTF.

The chain couples TRBV7-3 to TRBJ2-1; D perhaps matches TRBD2 (6 bases). From germline, CDR1 is SGHTA and CDR2 FQGTGA. V was trimmed by 2 bases and J by 1 base, leaving 12 bases between them. The CDR3 totals 16 residues. The CDR3 spells CASSLWAGLSYNEQFF. CDR3 coding DNA: TGTGCCAGCAGCTTATGGGCGGGGCTTTCCTACAATGAGCAGTTCTTC.

This sequence joins TRBV29-1 and TRBJ2-3; possible D gene TRBD2, 6 bases. The CDR3 is made up of 14 amino acids. The germline gives CDR1 SQVTM, CDR2 ANQGSEA. Deletions cut 6 bases from V and 3 bases from J, with 16 bases between. The CDR3 spells CSVGNRDSTDTQYF. The CDR3 DNA is TGCAGCGTGGGGAACCGGGACTCAACAGATACGCAGTATTTT.

The chain links TRBV7-6 to TRBJ2-2, with D possibly matching TRBD2 (6 bases). Germline CDR1 SGHVS, CDR2 FNYEAQ. The CDR3 is 15 amino acids. Trimming took off 5 bases at V and 0 bases at J, with 10 bases between the two ends. CDR3 sequence: CASSTTSSNTGELFF. The CDR3 region has the DNA TGTGCCAGCAGCACCACTAGCTCGAACACCGGGGAGCTGTTTTTT. Complete variable domain (other parts from reference TRBV7-6 and TRBJ2-2): GAGVSQSPRYKVTKRGQDVALRCDPISGHVSLYWYRQALGQGPEFLTYFNYEAQQDKSGLPNDRFSAERPEGSISTLTIQRTEQRDSAMYRCASSTTSSNTGELFFGEGSRLTVL.

J is TRBJ2-1 and V is TRBV23-1; D is uncertain. TRBV23-1 is an ORF; its function is uncertain. This CDR3 is 15 amino acids long. V lost 3 bases, J lost 4 bases, and 13 bases lay in between. DNA for the CDR3: TGCGCCAGCAGTCATCTGAAACACAGATACAATGAGCAGTTCTTC. Translated: CASSHLKHRYNEQFF.

This rearrangement joins TRBV18 to TRBJ2-2; 8 positions agree with TRBD2. CDR3 size: 16 residues. Germline V CDR1 and CDR2: KGHSH, LQKENI. V lost 1 base, J lost 2 bases, and 3 bases stayed unmatched. The CDR3 is CASSPLTSGNTGELFF. The CDR3 coding sequence is TGTGCCAGCTCACCACTCACTAGCGGAAACACCGGGGAGCTGTTTTTT.

The chain carries TRBV4-3 and TRBJ2-1, with TRBD1 identical over 7 bases. The trim removed 0 bases at V and 7 bases at J, leaving 6 bases unmatched. Germline assignment: CDR1 LGHNA and CDR2 YSLEER. The CDR3 is 15 amino acids. The CDR3 spells CASSQDRQGLNEQFF. Here the CDR3 DNA reads TGCGCCAGCAGCCAAGATCGACAGGGCCTAAATGAGCAGTTCTTC.

This clone was seen only a few times. The chain couples TRBV13 to TRBJ2-3, with 12 positions matching TRBD2. This CDR3 is built from 16 residues. CDR1 is PRHDT, CDR2 FYEKMQ, per germline (reference sequence). V shed 2 bases and J 4 bases; nucleotides not matched to a gene: 4. In DNA form, the CDR3 reads TGTGCCAGCAGCTTACCGACTAGCGGGAGATCAGATACGCAGTATTTT. This sequence encodes CASSLPTSGRSDTQYF.

J is TRBJ2-3 and V is TRBV2, with a weak D call TRBD2 (6 bases). The germline V and J ends were trimmed by 7 bases and 3 bases, with 11 bases remaining between them. The germline V gene encodes CDR1 SNHLY and CDR2 FYNNEI. This CDR3 comprises 13 residues. The CDR3 loop is CASNLGGTDTQYF. The CDR3 region has the DNA TGTGCCAGCAATCTGGGGGGTACAGATACGCAGTATTTT.

The chain combines TRBV7-9 with TRBJ2-7; D unclear. Germline-derived CDR1 and CDR2 are SEHNR and FQNEAQ (reference sequence). V shed 7 bases and J shed 5 bases, with 18 bases lying between them. The CDR3 has 14 residues. The DNA for the CDR3 is TGTGCCAGCACCAAGATGCTAGACCCCAACGAGCAGTACTTC. As protein: CASTKMLDPNEQYF.

V gene TRBV9 combines with J gene TRBJ2-5; 9 bases map to TRBD2. This CDR3 has 13 residues. Germline CDR1 SGDLS, CDR2 YYNGEE. Unmatched junction bases numbered 3, after V lost 4 bases and J lost 5 bases. For the CDR3, the DNA is TGTGCCAGCAGCTCAGGACTAGCGGAGACCCAGTACTTC. It codes for CASSSGLAETQYF.

The V and J genes are TRBV5-5 and TRBJ2-1; D not resolved. Germline assignment: CDR1 SGHKS and CDR2 YYEKEE (reference sequence). This CDR3 spans 14 amino acids. V was clipped by 4 bases and J by 6 bases, with 14 bases between them. The CDR3 bases are TGTGCCAGCAGCCTGATGGGCTTTAGCAATGAGCAGTTCTTC. Protein sequence: CASSLMGFSNEQFF. Variable domain in full (rest from reference TRBV5-5 and TRBJ2-1): DAGVTQSPTHLIKTRGQQVTLRCSPISGHKSVSWYQQVLGQGPQFIFQYYEKEERGRGNFPDRFSARQFPNYSSELNVNALLLGDSALYLCASSLMGFSNEQFFGPGTRLTVL.

The genes are TRBV11-2 and TRBJ2-7; tentative D call: TRBD2 (6 bases). V lost 5 bases to trimming and J lost 0 bases, with 11 bases between them. The CDR3 length is 14 residues. Germline V gives CDR1 SGHAT, CDR2 FQNNGV. DNA for the CDR3: TGTGCCAGCAGCGGACTAACGAGCTCCTACGAGCAGTACTTC. This encodes CASSGLTSSYEQYF.

This clone was observed a single time. The chain has TRBV11-2 and TRBJ2-7; TRBD2 agrees at 12 bases. Trimming at V came to 4 bases and at J to 7 bases, leaving 8 bases not matched to a gene. CDR1 SGHAT and CDR2 FQNNGV come from the germline V gene. The CDR3 length is 15 residues. The CDR3 is CASSSLAGGQGEQYF. The DNA for the CDR3 is TGTGCCAGCAGCTCCCTAGCGGGGGGGCAGGGAGAGCAGTACTTC.

The chain couples TRBV24-1 to TRBJ2-3; the D gene is possibly TRBD2 (5 bases). The V gene's germline CDR1 is KGHDR and CDR2 SFDVKD. The CDR3 length is 12 residues. V was clipped by 9 bases and J by 0 bases, with 6 bases between them. DNA for the CDR3: TGTGCCACCGCGGGTAGCACAGATACGCAGTATTTT. The encoded protein is CATAGSTDTQYF.

The chain joins TRBV9 to TRBJ2-7; D is undetermined. The CDR3 has 15 residues. Looked up from germline, CDR1 is SGDLS and CDR2 is YYNGEE. Trimming pared 0 bases from V and 2 bases from J, leaving 12 bases between. CDR3 residues: CASSVDHRITYEQYF. In nucleotides, the CDR3 is TGTGCCAGCAGCGTAGATCACAGAATAACCTACGAGCAGTACTTC.

J is TRBJ1-1 and V is TRBV7-8; D is unresolved. V was trimmed by 4 bases and J by 1 base, leaving 10 bases between them. The CDR3 runs to 14 residues. Germline V gene lookup returns CDR1 SGHVS and CDR2 FQNEAQ. As DNA, the CDR3 is TGTGCCAGCAGCTCAGGATGGTGGAACACTGAAGCTTTCTTT. Amino acid sequence: CASSSGWWNTEAFF. The variable domain in full, completed from reference TRBV7-8 and TRBJ1-1, reads GAGVSQSPRYKVAKRGQDVALRCDPISGHVSLFWYQQALGQGPEFLTYFQNEAQLDKSGLPSDRFFAERPEGSVSTLKIQRTQQEDSAVYLCASSSGWWNTEAFFGQGTRLTVV.

The genes are TRBV7-9 and TRBJ1-4, with 8 bases matching TRBD1. This CDR3 has 16 residues. J was trimmed by 3 bases and V by 4 bases; bases with no gene match: 7. Germline lookup yields CDR1 SEHNR and CDR2 FQNEAQ (reference sequence). The CDR3 region is CASSSLRGQANEKLFF. CDR3 in DNA: TGTGCCAGCAGCTCACTCAGGGGGCAAGCTAATGAAAAACTGTTTTTT.